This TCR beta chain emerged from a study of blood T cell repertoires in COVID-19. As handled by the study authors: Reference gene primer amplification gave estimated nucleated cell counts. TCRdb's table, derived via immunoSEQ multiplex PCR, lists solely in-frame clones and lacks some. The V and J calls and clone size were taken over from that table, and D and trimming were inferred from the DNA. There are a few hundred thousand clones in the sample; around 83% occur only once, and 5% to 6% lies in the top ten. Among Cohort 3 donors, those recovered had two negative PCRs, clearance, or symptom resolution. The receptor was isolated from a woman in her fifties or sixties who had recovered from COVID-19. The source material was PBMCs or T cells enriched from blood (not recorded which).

The CDR3 DNA is TGTGCCGGGGGGAGCCTAAGGAATGAGCAGTTCTTC. It codes for CAGGSLRNEQFF. The chain joins TRBV2 to TRBJ2-1; D is possibly TRBD2 (6 bases). Trimming left V 11 bases short and J 7 bases short, with 15 bases between. Germline assignment: CDR1 SNHLY and CDR2 FYNNEI. This CDR3 has 12 amino acids.